The source of this T cell receptor (beta chain) is a study of cytomegalovirus exposure and HLA in healthy donors. Study-wide points: Roughly even sequencing depth across donors was the assumption behind the presence/absence analyses.

With V trimmed by 4 bases and J by 4 bases, 6 bases remained unmatched. Germline CDR1 SGHDN, CDR2 FVKESK. This CDR3 region has 15 residues. PCR amplification relied on 60 Vbeta primers (plus 13 Jbeta primers). TCRdb's copy holds only in-frame clones and misses some; the assay was immunoSEQ multiplex PCR. The sample carries over 100,000 clones, around three quarters recorded once. The donors gave bone marrow, and they were healthy. Note on this clone: Antigen specificity is unknown.

Material for sequencing was PBMCs. The clonotype was recovered from a woman between 25 and 40 years old in good health and CMV-seronegative. This rearrangement joins TRBV14 to TRBJ2-1; 8 nucleotides agree with TRBD2. CDR3 loop: CASSPGLARYNEQFF. The DNA of the CDR3 is TGTGCCAGCAGCCCAGGACTAGCCCGATACAATGAGCAGTTCTTC.